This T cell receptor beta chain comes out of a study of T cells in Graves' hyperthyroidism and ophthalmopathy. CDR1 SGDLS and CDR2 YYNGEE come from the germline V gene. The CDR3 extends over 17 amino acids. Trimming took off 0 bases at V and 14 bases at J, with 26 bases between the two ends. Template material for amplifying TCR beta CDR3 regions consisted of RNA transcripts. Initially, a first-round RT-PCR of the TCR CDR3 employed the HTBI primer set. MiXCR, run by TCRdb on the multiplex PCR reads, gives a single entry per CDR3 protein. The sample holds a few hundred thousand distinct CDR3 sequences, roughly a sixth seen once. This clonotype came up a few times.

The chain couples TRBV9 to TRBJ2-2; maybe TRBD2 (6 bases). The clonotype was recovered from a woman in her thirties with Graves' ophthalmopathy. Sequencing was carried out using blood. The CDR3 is CASSVGPGQGLEGSLFF. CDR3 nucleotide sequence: TGTGCCAGCAGCGTAGGACCCGGTCAGGGCCTGGAGGGCTCCCTGTTTTTT.